Each of the 28 T cell receptor beta chains below was sequenced from the same sample in a study of OX40 agonist ivuxolimab in advanced cancers. Using immunoSEQ multiplex PCR, the repertoire was profiled, and TCRdb retains in-frame clones only, with some absent. Among about 55,000 clones listed, almost 90% were seen once. The material was CD4+ or CD8+ T cells sorted from blood, obtained in a trial of the OX40 agonist ivuxolimab. The receptors stem from an adult with an advanced solid tumor such as melanoma, head and neck, liver or kidney cancer.

The V call is TRBV2, the J call TRBJ1-2; D gene uncertain. The V gene lost 2 bases and the J gene lost 4 bases, with 11 bases spanning the gap. CDR1 and CDR2 from the germline V gene are SNHLY and FYNNEI. The CDR3 runs 14 residues. CDR3 bases: TGTGCCAGCAGTGAAAATGCATTCCTCTATGGCTACACCTTC. It is translated as CASSENAFLYGYTF.

The chain joins TRBV25-1 to TRBJ2-5; the D gene is possibly TRBD1 (6 bases). Germline CDR1 and CDR2: MGHDK and SYGVNS. The germline V and J ends were trimmed by 3 bases and 4 bases, with 12 bases remaining between them. CDR3 size: 14 residues. Here the CDR3 DNA reads TGTGCCAGCAGTGATGGGATCAGGGGAGAGACCCAGTACTTC. It codes for CASSDGIRGETQYF.

The chain joins TRBV5-6 to TRBJ1-5; no definite D call. The CDR3 extends over 15 amino acids. Trimming cost V 1 base and J 0 bases, with 8 bases left between them. Germline CDR1 is SGHDT and CDR2 is YYEEEE. This chain's CDR3 is CASSLISASNQPQHF. The CDR3 bases are TGTGCCAGCAGCTTGATTTCGGCTAGCAATCAGCCCCAGCATTTT. The complete variable domain, with remaining parts taken from reference TRBV5-6 and TRBJ1-5, reads DAGVTQSPTHLIKTRGQQVTLRCSPKSGHDTVSWYQQALGQGPQFIFQYYEEEERQRGNFPDRFSGHQFPNYSSELNVNALLLGDSALYLCASSLISASNQPQHFGDGTRLSIL.

This clone was found once. The chain carries TRBV2 and TRBJ2-7; D gene unclear. The CDR3 runs to 14 residues. V shed 4 bases and J shed 7 bases, with 17 bases lying between them. Per the germline V gene, CDR1 is SNHLY and CDR2 is FYNNEI. In nucleotides, the CDR3 is TGTGCCAGCAGTGGGCTGGAGCAGTTAGGGGAGCAGTACTTC. Translating it yields CASSGLEQLGEQYF.

V and J are TRBV5-6 and TRBJ2-7; D gene uncertain. CDR3 length: 15 residues. CDR1 SGHDT and CDR2 YYEEEE come from the germline V gene. The V end lost 0 bases, the J end lost 0 bases, and 10 bases lay between the germline ends. Here the CDR3 reads CASSLGSQASYEQYF. The CDR3 nucleotides read TGTGCCAGCAGCTTGGGGTCGCAGGCCTCCTACGAGCAGTACTTC.

The chain joins TRBV29-1 to TRBJ1-5, with D possibly matching TRBD1 (5 bases). Germline V gives CDR1 SQVTM, CDR2 ANQGSEA. The CDR3 spans 13 residues. Between the trimmed V and J ends, which lost 4 bases and 0 bases, there was a span of 7 bases. CDR3 bases: TGCAGCGTTGGCAGGGATAGCAATCAGCCCCAGCATTTT. This sequence encodes CSVGRDSNQPQHF.

The V and J genes are TRBV7-9 and TRBJ2-5, with 8 bases fitting TRBD1. Losses at the gene ends were 5 bases for V and 4 bases for J; bases not matched to a gene: 6. The CDR3 is 14 amino acids. Germline V gene data show CDR1 as SEHNR and CDR2 as FQNEAQ (reference sequence). The CDR3 DNA reads TGTGCCAGCAGCACAGGACAGGGAGGAGAGACCCAGTACTTC. It yields the protein CASSTGQGGETQYF.

J is TRBJ2-7 and V is TRBV5-1; D is perhaps TRBD2 (6 bases). The CDR3 sequence is 15 residues long. The V gene's germline CDR1 is SGHRS and CDR2 YFSETQ. Trimming took 0 bases from V and 2 from J, leaving 12 bases between them. CDR3 in DNA: TGCGCCAGCAGCTTGGGGCAGGGAGGACCCTACGAGCAGTACTTC. It encodes CASSLGQGGPYEQYF.

The rearrangement joins TRBV7-8 to TRBJ2-1; possibly TRBD1 or TRBD2 for D (5 bases each). V lost 6 bases and J 9 bases, leaving 21 bases between the germline ends. Germline CDR1 is SGHVS and CDR2 is FQNEAQ. This CDR3 comprises 15 residues. CDR3 in amino acids: CASRPGRSGIGEQFF. As DNA, the CDR3 is TGTGCCAGCAGACCGGGACGATCGGGAATAGGTGAGCAGTTCTTC.

The rearrangement uses TRBV6-5 and TRBJ1-1; TRBD1 is a possible D gene (6 bases). From germline, CDR1 is MNHEY and CDR2 SVGAGI. CDR3 length: 15 residues. V was trimmed by 0 bases and J by 6 bases, leaving 14 bases between them. The CDR3 reads CASSYSSGAGAEAFF. The DNA of the CDR3 is TGTGCCAGCAGTTACTCTTCAGGGGCGGGCGCTGAAGCTTTCTTT.

The chain combines TRBV6-5 with TRBJ2-7; 10 bases align to TRBD2. CDR1 MNHEY and CDR2 SVGAGI come from the germline V gene. Unmatched junction bases numbered 4, after V lost 4 bases and J lost 1 base. CDR3 length equals 15 residues. As DNA, the CDR3 is TGTGCCAGCAGTTCCCTAGCGGGAGTGTCCTACGAGCAGTACTTC. This encodes CASSSLAGVSYEQYF.

This chain connects TRBV4-1 to TRBJ2-1; 9 nucleotides agree with TRBD2. Germline V gene sequence: CDR1 MGHRA, CDR2 YSYEKL. Trimming cost V 0 bases and J 12 bases; bases outside gene matches: 12. The CDR3 is made up of 16 amino acids. As DNA, the CDR3 is TGCGCCAGCAGCCAAGAAGCGACTAGCGGTGTGGCGGGGCAGTTCTTC. Its protein product is CASSQEATSGVAGQFF.

This clone has a handful of counts. The chain carries TRBV29-1 and TRBJ2-2, with TRBD2 matching over 9 bases. The CDR3 is 14 residues long. Germline loops: CDR1 SQVTM, CDR2 ANQGSEA. Trimming cost V 7 bases and J 4 bases; bases outside gene matches: 7. The CDR3 nucleotides read TGCAGCGCCCGGCTAGCGGGGAGCACCGGGGAGCTGTTTTTT. Amino acids: CSARLAGSTGELFF.

The chain has TRBV6-1 and TRBJ1-1; D ambiguous. V dropped 8 bases and J dropped 1 base, with 11 bases sitting between them. The CDR3 runs to 13 residues. The germline V gene encodes CDR1 MNHNS and CDR2 SASEGT. DNA for the CDR3: TGTGCCAGCGGGCCATCGGGGAACACTGAAGCTTTCTTT. It yields the protein CASGPSGNTEAFF.

V gene TRBV6-1 combines with J gene TRBJ1-5, with unresolved D. Germline CDR1 MNHNS, CDR2 SASEGT. CDR3 length: 14 amino acids. Trimming shortened V by 6 bases and J by 3 bases, and 12 bases separated the two germline ends. DNA for the CDR3: TGTGCCAGCAGGGGCCCCACCTCCAATCAGCCCCAGCATTTT. It codes for CASRGPTSNQPQHF.

The V and J genes are TRBV5-6 and TRBJ2-5, with TRBD1 matching over 10 bases. The germline CDR1 and CDR2 sequences are SGHDT and YYEEEE. The CDR3 extends over 14 amino acids. The trim removed 4 bases at V and 6 bases at J, leaving 6 bases unmatched. Here the CDR3 DNA reads TGTGCCAGCAGCCCGACAGGGGGCGCGCAGACCCAGTACTTC. It codes for CASSPTGGAQTQYF.

This clone was seen a few times. The J gene is TRBJ1-1, the V gene TRBV6-5; D might be TRBD1 (5 bases). The germline gives CDR1 MNHEY, CDR2 SVGAGI. CDR3 size: 11 residues. V lost 8 bases to trimming and J lost 12 bases, with 16 bases between them. The DNA of the CDR3 is TGTGCCAGCGGAAGGGGAGTTAAGACTTTCTTT. The encoded protein is CASGRGVKTFF.

This chain links TRBV7-9 with TRBJ1-2; D gene uncertain. This CDR3 is 13 amino acids long. V shed 1 base and J shed 8 bases, with 11 bases lying between them. Per germline, CDR1 SEHNR and CDR2 FQNEAQ (reference sequence). As DNA, the CDR3 is TGTGCCAGCAGCTTAGGGCAGACGGGCGGCTACACCTTC. Protein: CASSLGQTGGYTF.

The V and J genes are TRBV19 and TRBJ2-4, with 9 bases fitting TRBD1. CDR1 LNHDA and CDR2 SQIVND come from the germline V gene (reference sequence). This CDR3 spans 16 amino acids. The J segment lost 0 bases and the V segment lost 6 bases, leaving 6 bases of the junction unmatched. The CDR3 sequence is CASSIQGAIAKNIQYF. CDR3 DNA sequence: TGTGCCAGTAGCATACAGGGGGCAATAGCCAAAAACATTCAGTACTTC. The complete variable domain, with remaining parts taken from reference TRBV19 and TRBJ2-4, reads DGGITQSPKYLFRKEGQNVTLSCEQNLNHDAMYWYRQDPGQGLRLIYYSQIVNDFQKGDIAEGYSVSREKKESFPLTVTSAQKNPTAFYLCASSIQGAIAKNIQYFGAGTRLSVL.

V is TRBV5-4 and J is TRBJ1-1, with a weak D call TRBD1 (5 bases). The length of the CDR3 is 15 residues. Germline-derived CDR1 and CDR2 are SGHNT and YYREEE (reference sequence). With 1 base removed from V and 2 bases from J, the gap between germline ends came to 12 bases. The CDR3: CASSLWRTPNTEAFF. CDR3 DNA: TGTGCCAGCAGCTTGTGGAGGACACCAAACACTGAAGCTTTCTTT.

A word on this clone: At one end the junction does not follow the germline gene, possibly because of a read error. V usage is TRBV7-7 and J usage is TRBJ2-1; D is perhaps TRBD2 (6 bases). Germline lookup yields CDR1 SSHAT and CDR2 FNYEAQ (reference sequence). The CDR3 loop spans 12 amino acids. The DNA of the CDR3 is TGTGCTAGCAGCCCGACCGGGGGTGAGCAGTTCTTC. This encodes CASSPTGGEQFF. The full variable domain, in which reference TRBV7-7 and TRBJ2-1 provide the parts outside the CDR3, is GAGVSQSPRYKVTKRGQDVTLRCDPISSHATLYWYQQALGQGPEFLTYFNYEAQPDKSGLPSDRFSAERPEGSISTLTIQRTEQRDSAMYRCASSPTGGEQFFGPGTRLTVL.

The J gene is TRBJ2-1, the V gene TRBV2; D possibly corresponds to TRBD2 (6 bases). V shed 6 bases and J shed 6 bases, with 15 bases lying between them. CDR1 is SNHLY and CDR2 is FYNNEI in the germline V gene. The CDR3 covers 14 residues. The CDR3 reads CASSRWREINEQFF. In DNA form, the CDR3 reads TGTGCCAGCAGCCGGTGGAGGGAAATCAATGAGCAGTTCTTC.

The rearrangement joins TRBV28 to TRBJ2-7; unclear D gene. V was shortened by 8 bases and J by 9 bases, with 11 bases between the two germline ends. Germline-derived CDR1 and CDR2 are MDHEN and SYDVKM. The CDR3 is made up of 10 amino acids. CDR3 bases: TGTGCCAGCGGTGTGTCGGGGCAGTACTTC. This translates into CASGVSGQYF.

The chain couples TRBV27 to TRBJ1-5, with D perhaps matching TRBD1 (5 bases). CDR1 and CDR2 from the germline V gene are MNHEY and SMNVEV (reference sequence). The V gene lost 6 bases and the J gene lost 3 bases, with 12 bases spanning the gap. CDR3 length: 14 amino acids. CDR3 region: CASRPGLDNQPQHF. In DNA form, the CDR3 reads TGTGCCAGCAGACCAGGGTTGGACAATCAGCCCCAGCATTTT.

J is TRBJ1-1 and V is TRBV18; no firm D call. V was pared by 3 bases and J by 8 bases, with 13 bases between. Germline V gene sequence: CDR1 KGHSH, CDR2 LQKENI. The CDR3 contains 13 residues. The CDR3, as DNA: TGTGCCAGCTCACCCTCGGGATCAGCGGAAGCTTTCTTT. Its protein product is CASSPSGSAEAFF.

The chain combines TRBV9 with TRBJ2-5; TRBD1 agrees at 8 bases. With 4 bases clipped from V and 5 bases from J, the junction kept 10 bases outside the gene matches. CDR3 length: 15 amino acids. Germline CDR1 is SGDLS and CDR2 is YYNGEE. CDR3 residues: CASSPQGAAYETQYF. DNA of the CDR3: TGTGCCAGCAGCCCCCAGGGGGCGGCCTACGAGACCCAGTACTTC.

The chain couples TRBV18 to TRBJ2-2; the match to TRBD1 covers 8 bases. Germline CDR1 is KGHSH and CDR2 is LQKENI. CDR3 length: 16 amino acids. Trimming cost V 3 bases and J 5 bases; bases outside gene matches: 8. The CDR3: CASSPWQGARTGELFF. As DNA, the CDR3 is TGTGCCAGCTCACCTTGGCAGGGGGCGAGGACCGGGGAGCTGTTTTTT.

The chain has TRBV5-1 and TRBJ2-3, with D possibly matching TRBD1 (6 bases). There are 20 residues in the CDR3. Germline CDR1 and CDR2: SGHRS and YFSETQ. With 1 base removed from V and 7 bases from J, the gap between germline ends came to 31 bases. The CDR3 region is CASSLTSVRGSLLDRYTQYF. CDR3 in DNA: TGCGCCAGCAGCTTGACTAGTGTGAGGGGGTCACTCCTCGATCGCTATACGCAGTATTTT.